The source of this T cell receptor (beta chain) is a study of low-dose radiotherapy and immunotherapy resistance in tumors. Study-wide context: Intravenous ipilimumab 1 mg/kg every six weeks was given with nivolumab 240 mg every two weeks.

TRAV and TRBV primers primed cDNA for both TCRalpha and TCRbeta. A constant-region primer paired with the V-primer adapter amplified TCRs over about 19 PCR cycles. TCRdb used MiXCR to reprocess the reads, holding one entry per CDR3 protein. The sample carries 15,000 to 20,000 distinct CDR3 sequences, 70% recorded once. The TCR originated in a human donor with advanced metastatic prostate, ovarian, gallbladder or colorectal cancer (not recorded which). This table probably holds off-target reads from a library built for another chain.

CDR3 region: CAGQGNGNTIYF. The CDR3 region has the DNA TGTGCCGGGCAGGGGAACGGAAACACCATATATTTT. The chain couples TRBV28 to TRBJ1-3; D might be TRBD1 (6 bases). Trimming cost V 11 bases and J 4 bases, with 12 bases left between them. CDR3 length: 12 amino acids. Germline V gene lookup returns CDR1 MDHEN and CDR2 SYDVKM.